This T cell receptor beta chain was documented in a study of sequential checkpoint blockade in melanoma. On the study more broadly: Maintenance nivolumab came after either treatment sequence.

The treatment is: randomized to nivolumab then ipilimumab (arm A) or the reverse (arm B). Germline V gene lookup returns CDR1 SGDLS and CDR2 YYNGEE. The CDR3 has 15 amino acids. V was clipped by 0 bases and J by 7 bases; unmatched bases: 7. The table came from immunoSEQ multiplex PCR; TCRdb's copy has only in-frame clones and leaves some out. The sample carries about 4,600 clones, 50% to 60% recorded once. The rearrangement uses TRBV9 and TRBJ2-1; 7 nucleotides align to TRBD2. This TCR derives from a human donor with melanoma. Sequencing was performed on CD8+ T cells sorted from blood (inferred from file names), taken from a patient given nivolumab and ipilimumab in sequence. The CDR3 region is CASSVGVGGWNEQFF. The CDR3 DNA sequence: TGTGCCAGCAGCGTAGGCGTCGGGGGGTGGAATGAGCAGTTCTTC.